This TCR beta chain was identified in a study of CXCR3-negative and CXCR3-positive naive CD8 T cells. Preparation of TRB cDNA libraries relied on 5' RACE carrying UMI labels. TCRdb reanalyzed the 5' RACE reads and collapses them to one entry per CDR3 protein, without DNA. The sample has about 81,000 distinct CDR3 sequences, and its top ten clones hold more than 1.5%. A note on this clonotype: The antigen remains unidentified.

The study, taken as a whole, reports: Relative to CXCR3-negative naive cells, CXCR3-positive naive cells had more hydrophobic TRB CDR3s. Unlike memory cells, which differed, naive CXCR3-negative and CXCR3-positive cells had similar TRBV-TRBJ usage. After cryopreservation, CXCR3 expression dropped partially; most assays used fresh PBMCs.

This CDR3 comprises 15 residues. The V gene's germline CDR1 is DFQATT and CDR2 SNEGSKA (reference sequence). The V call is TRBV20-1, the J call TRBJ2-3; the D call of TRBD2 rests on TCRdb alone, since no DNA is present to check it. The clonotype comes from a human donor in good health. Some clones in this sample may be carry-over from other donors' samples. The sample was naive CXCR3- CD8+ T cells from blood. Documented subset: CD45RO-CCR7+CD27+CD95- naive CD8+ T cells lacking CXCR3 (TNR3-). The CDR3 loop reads CSARRTSGSADTQYF.